This TCR beta chain was found in a study of Graves' ophthalmopathy and Graves' hyperthyroidism. From RNA, the CDR3 regions of TCR beta chains were amplified and sequenced. Second-round multiplex PCR came after first-round RT-PCR with HTBI primers. TCRdb analysed the multiplex PCR reads with MiXCR anew, one entry per CDR3 protein. The sample carries roughly 1.1 million distinct CDR3 sequences, about 35% recorded once. In this sample, this clonotype turned up a few times. The CDR3 covers 14 residues. CDR1 SQVTM and CDR2 ANQGSEA come from the germline V gene. J gave up 5 bases and V 6 bases, and 8 bases lay outside the gene matches.

The chain uses TRBV29-1 and TRBJ2-7; TRBD2 matches at 12 bases. Sequenced sample: peripheral blood or thyroid tissue (not recorded which). This clonotype originated in an adult man with Graves' hyperthyroidism. The CDR3 region has the DNA TGCAGCGTGGTGACTAGCGGGAGACAGAACGAGCAGTACTTC. Translated: CSVVTSGRQNEQYF.